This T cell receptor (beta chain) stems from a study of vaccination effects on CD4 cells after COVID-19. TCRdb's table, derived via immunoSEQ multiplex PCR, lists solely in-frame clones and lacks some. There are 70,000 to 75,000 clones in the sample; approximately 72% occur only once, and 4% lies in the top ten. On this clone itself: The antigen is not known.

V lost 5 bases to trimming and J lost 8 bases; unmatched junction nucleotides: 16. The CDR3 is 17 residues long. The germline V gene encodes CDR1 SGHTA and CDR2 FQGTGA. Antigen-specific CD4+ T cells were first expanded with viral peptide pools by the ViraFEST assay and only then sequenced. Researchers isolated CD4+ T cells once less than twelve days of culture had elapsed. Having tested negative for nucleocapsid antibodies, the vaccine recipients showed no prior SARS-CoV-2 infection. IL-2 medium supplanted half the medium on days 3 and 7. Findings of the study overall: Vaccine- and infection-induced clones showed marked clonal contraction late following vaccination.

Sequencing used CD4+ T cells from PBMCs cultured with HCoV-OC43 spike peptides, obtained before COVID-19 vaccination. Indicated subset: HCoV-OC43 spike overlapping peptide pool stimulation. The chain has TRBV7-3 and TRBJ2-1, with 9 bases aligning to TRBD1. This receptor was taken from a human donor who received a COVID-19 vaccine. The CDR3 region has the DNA TGTGCCAGCAGCCCAAACCCTCCGGGACAGGGATGGGATGAGCAGTTCTTC. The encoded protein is CASSPNPPGQGWDEQFF. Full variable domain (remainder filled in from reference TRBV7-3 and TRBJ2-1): GAGVSQTPSNKVTEKGKYVELRCDPISGHTALYWYRQSLGQGPEFLIYFQGTGAADDSGLPNDRFFAVRPEGSVSTLKIQRTERGDSAVYLCASSPNPPGQGWDEQFFGPGTRLTVL.